The following is a T cell receptor beta chain sequence with its context. This sample was included in a study of blood T cells in healthy people across ages. Alongside a J-beta primer mix, a sample-barcoded 5' primer served in a second PCR lasting about 7 to 11 cycles. TCRdb recomputed calls from the 5' RACE reads with MiXCR, one row per CDR3 protein. The sample yields about 1 million distinct CDR3 sequences, more than 40% seen once. The sequenced sample consisted of blood. The TCR was taken from a woman in her sixties in good health.

This CDR3 reads CASSLVGQGGEKLFF. The DNA of the CDR3 is TGTGCCAGCAGCTTGGTCGGACAGGGGGGGGAAAAACTGTTTTTT. This chain uses TRBV5-8 with TRBJ1-4; 10 positions match TRBD1. The germline V gene has CDR1 SGHTS and CDR2 YDEGEE. The CDR3 contains 15 residues. Trimming took 0 bases from V and 8 from J; bases not matched to a gene: 4.